This TCR beta chain was observed in a study of Graves' ophthalmopathy and Graves' hyperthyroidism (dated by TCRdb to 2016 to 2018). At the level of the whole study: Peripheral blood was collected at initial diagnosis, before any treatment. For independent validation, a separate cohort was made up of 18 hyperthyroidism patients plus 17 patients who later progressed from hyperthyroidism to ophthalmopathy. In more than 5 hyperthyroidism patients, the T-cell repertoire of thyroid tissue was compared with the T-cell repertoire of blood. The study used signatures of the TCR beta repertoire to tell Graves' ophthalmopathy apart from Graves' hyperthyroidism and to predict which patients would progress to ophthalmopathy. To explore V-J signatures distinguishing ophthalmopathy from hyperthyroidism, a discovery set of about 99 patients (roughly 45 ophthalmopathy, some 57 stable hyperthyroidism) was enrolled. The 100 discovery patients were randomly split 7:3 into training and test sets. Following sampling, methimazole starting at 30 mg daily was administered to hyperthyroidism patients, and high-dose intravenous methylprednisolone was administered to ophthalmopathy patients. In total, 135 blood samples were TCR-sequenced: approximately 42 ophthalmopathy, approximately 75 hyperthyroidism and approximately 17 hyperthyroidism-to-ophthalmopathy patients.

The V and J ends are trimmed by 1 base and 1 base, leaving 7 bases between them. The CDR3 measures 14 amino acids from cysteine to phenylalanine. The sequence is cut down to CDR3 DNA, 42 bases in frame from base 1. CDR1 and CDR2 are drawn from the germline V gene: SGHTA, FQGNSA. Summary of the overall study and its limitations: In cross-validation, the 13-signature model distinguished ophthalmopathy from stable hyperthyroidism with around 86% sensitivity and around 83% specificity, while in the test set the corresponding values were about 79% and 69%. Most expanded thyroid clonotypes with frequency above 0.001 were also detected in blood, suggesting blood repertoires may reflect the thyroid immune response. In validation, the model predicted ophthalmopathy progression with nearly 71% sensitivity and 72.22% specificity; some 13 predicted patients were CT-confirmed with GO in a median of approximately 6.5 months. Sample size was not statistically predetermined, and group allocation was not concealed from the investigators.

TCR beta CDR3 regions were amplified from RNA transcripts for repertoire sequencing. The first round of RT-PCR was done with HTBI primers and the Qiagen OneStep RT-PCR kit, and was followed by a second round of multiplex PCR, then size selection and purification. The libraries underwent paired-end sequencing with 100 bp reads on an Illumina HiSeq2000. Regarding the original processing steps: SOAPnuke was used to process the reads, throwing out any read that had adapters, had uncalled bases, had a mean Phred below 15, or lacked an exact constant-primer or identifier match. COPE v1.2.5 was used to merge the high-quality paired reads. Each unique nucleotide sequence was defined as a clonotype, and clonotypes were aligned to IMGT TRB V, D and J references with MiTCR v1.1. The analysis was limited to V-J combinations with a frequency above 0.0001, which together covered 99.2% of the repertoires. For each V-J combination, a TCR clonal expansion and chaos score was defined as the ratio of F50 clonal expansion to chaos observed in the TCRdist matrix. Features were reduced by Welch's t-statistics and random forest to over ten V-J combinations, which fed a naive Bayes classifier. Thyroid-blood repertoire similarity was quantified with the Morisita-Horn index. The public reads were run again by TCRdb, first through fastp at Q25 and then through MiXCR, and only productive beta chains were kept. Every entry covers one CDR3 protein and lists the most common genes and DNA from its rows. The V and J calls were determined by TCRdb, not by the authors. In all, the sample holds 200,000 to 250,000 distinct CDR3 sequences, and about a fifth of those were seen once. The ten top clones hold 35% to 55% of the sample.

Ophthalmopathy patients had moderately to severely active disease, Clinical Activity Score of at least 3, NOSPECS grade of at least 4, and disease duration under 3 months. Patients were excluded if they had other autoimmune diseases, uncontrolled infections, pregnancy or lactation. Diagnosis was based on clinical symptoms, serum thyroxine, TRAb, thyroid ultrasound and orbital computed tomography. PBMCs were isolated from more than 9 ml of fresh peripheral blood by Ficoll-Paque density gradient centrifugation. Trizol reagent was used to extract the total RNA, and its quality was then checked on an Agilent 2100 Bioanalyzer. This clonotype was seen many times. Its antigen remains undetermined. No much larger clone is present one base from it, and per-base qualities are unavailable.

The sample taken for sequencing was peripheral blood. The V gene is TRBV7-2 and the J gene is TRBJ2-5; the D gene identity is not certain. This TCR was recovered from a woman aged 45-65 years with Graves' ophthalmopathy. Donor details come from another sample of the same person, matched by shared clones. The nucleotide sequence reads TGTGCCAGCAGCTTAGTCAGGTTCCAAGAGACCCAGTACTTC. It translates as CASSLVRFQETQYF.